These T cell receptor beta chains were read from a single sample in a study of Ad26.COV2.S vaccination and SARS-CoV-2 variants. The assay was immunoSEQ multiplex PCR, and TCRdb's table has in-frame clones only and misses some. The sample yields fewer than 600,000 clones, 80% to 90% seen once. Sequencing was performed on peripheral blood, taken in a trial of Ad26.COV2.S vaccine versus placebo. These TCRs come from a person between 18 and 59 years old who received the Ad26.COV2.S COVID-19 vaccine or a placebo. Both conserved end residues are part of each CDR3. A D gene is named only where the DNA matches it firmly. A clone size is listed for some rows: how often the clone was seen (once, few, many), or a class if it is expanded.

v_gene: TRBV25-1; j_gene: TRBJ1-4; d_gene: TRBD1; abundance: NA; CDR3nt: TGTGCCAGCAGTGCCTCCGGGACAGGGACCGGGGGAAAACTGTTTTTT; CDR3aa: CASSASGTGTGGKLFF
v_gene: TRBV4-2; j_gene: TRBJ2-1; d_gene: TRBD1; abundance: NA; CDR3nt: TGTGCCAGCAGCCATCGAGGGGGCCAATACAATGAGCAGTTCTTC; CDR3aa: CASSHRGGQYNEQFF
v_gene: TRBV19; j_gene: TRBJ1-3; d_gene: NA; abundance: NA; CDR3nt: TGTGCCAGCGCCAGGACGGATATCTCTGGAAACACCATATATTTT; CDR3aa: CASARTDISGNTIYF
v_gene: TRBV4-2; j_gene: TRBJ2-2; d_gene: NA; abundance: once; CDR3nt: TGTGCCAGCAGCCCCCGGGACATAAACACCGGGGAGCTGTTTTTT; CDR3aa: CASSPRDINTGELFF
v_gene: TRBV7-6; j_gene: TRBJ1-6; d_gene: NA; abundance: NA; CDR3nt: TGTGCCAGCAGTAAAAACGGGGGGGATAATTCACCCCTCCACTTT; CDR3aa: CASSKNGGDNSPLHF
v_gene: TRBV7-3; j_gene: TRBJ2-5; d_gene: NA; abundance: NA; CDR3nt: TGTGCCAGCAGCTTAACTGGGGCGGGACTCAGAGAGACCCAGTACTTC; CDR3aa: CASSLTGAGLRETQYF
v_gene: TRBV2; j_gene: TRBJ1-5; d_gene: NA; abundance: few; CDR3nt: TGTGCCAGCAGGAAGCGGAATCAGCCCCAGCATTTT; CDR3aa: CASRKRNQPQHF
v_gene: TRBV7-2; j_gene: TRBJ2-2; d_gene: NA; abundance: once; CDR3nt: TGTGCCAGCAGCACGTGGAGGGGAGCCGGGGAGCTGTTTTTT; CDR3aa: CASSTWRGAGELFF
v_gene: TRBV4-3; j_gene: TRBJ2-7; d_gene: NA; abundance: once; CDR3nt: TGCGCCAGCAGCCAAGAACGGGGAGTCGAGCAGTACTTC; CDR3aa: CASSQERGVEQYF
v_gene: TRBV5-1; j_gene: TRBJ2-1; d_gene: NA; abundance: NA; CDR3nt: TGCGCCAGCAGCTTGACAAGCAATGAGCAGTTCTTC; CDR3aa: CASSLTSNEQFF
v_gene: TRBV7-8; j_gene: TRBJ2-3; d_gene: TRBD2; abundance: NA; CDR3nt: TGTGCCAGCAGCTTATGGCTAGCGGGAGTGGGCCCAGATACGCAGTATTTT; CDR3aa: CASSLWLAGVGPDTQYF
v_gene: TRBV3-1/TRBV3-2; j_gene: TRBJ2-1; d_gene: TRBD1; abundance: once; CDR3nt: TGTGCCAGCAGCGACCGGGACAGGCTTAATGAGCAGTTCTTC; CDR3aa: CASSDRDRLNEQFF
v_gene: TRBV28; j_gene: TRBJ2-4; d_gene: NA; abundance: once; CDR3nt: TGTGCCAGCAGCCAAAAGCGACTACAAGTTCTAGCCAAAAACATTCAGTACTTC; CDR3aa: CASSQKRLQVLAKNIQYF
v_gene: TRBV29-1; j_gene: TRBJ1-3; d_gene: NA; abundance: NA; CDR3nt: TGCAGCGTTAAGGAGGTTGGAAACACCATATATTTT; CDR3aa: CSVKEVGNTIYF
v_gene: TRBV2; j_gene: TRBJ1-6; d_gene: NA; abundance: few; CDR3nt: TGTGCCAGCAAGGCTAAACGGGGCCGGGGTTCACCCCTCCACTTT; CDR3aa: CASKAKRGRGSPLHF
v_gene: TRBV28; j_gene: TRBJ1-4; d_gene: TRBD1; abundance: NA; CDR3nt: TGTGCCAGCAGTTTAACGCCCCCGGGACAGAATAATGAAAAACTGTTTTTT; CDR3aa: CASSLTPPGQNNEKLFF
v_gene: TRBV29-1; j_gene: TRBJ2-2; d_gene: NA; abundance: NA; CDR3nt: TGCAGCGTTGTTGGCCGCCGGGACACCGGGGAGCTGTTTTTT; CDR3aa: CSVVGRRDTGELFF
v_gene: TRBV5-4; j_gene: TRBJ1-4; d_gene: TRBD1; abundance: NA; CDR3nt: TGTGCCAGCAGCCAACAGGGGGCGCAAACTAATGAAAAACTGTTTTTT; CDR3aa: CASSQQGAQTNEKLFF
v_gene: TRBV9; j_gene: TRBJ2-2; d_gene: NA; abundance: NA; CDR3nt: TGTGCCAGCAGCGTAGTGGGGGTCACCGGGGAGCTGTTTTTT; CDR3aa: CASSVVGVTGELFF
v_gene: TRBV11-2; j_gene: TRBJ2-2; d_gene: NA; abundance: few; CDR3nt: TGTGCCAGCAGCGGGACTAAGGGGGGCACCGGGGAGCTGTTTTTT; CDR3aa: CASSGTKGGTGELFF
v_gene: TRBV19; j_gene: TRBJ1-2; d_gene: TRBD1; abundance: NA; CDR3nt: TGTGCCAGCCGTCAATCGACAGGGGGCGCGACCCCCTATGGCTACACCTTC; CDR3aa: CASRQSTGGATPYGYTF
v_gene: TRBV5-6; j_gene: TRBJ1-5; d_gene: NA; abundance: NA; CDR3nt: TGTGCCAGCAGCTTGACTGGCCGCGATCAGCCCCAGCATTTT; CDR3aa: CASSLTGRDQPQHF
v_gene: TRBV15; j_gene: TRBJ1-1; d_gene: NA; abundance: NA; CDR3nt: TGTGCCACCAGCAGACCCTTTGGTCTTCAGAACACTGAAGCTTTCTTT; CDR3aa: CATSRPFGLQNTEAFF
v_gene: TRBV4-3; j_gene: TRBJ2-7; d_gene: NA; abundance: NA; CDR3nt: TGCGCCAGCAGCCAAGACAGGGGATGGGGCGAGCAGTACTTC; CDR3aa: CASSQDRGWGEQYF
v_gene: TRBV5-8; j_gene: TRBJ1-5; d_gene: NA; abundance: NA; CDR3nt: TGTGCCAGCGACAGTAGTACTCAGCCCCAGCATTTT; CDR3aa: CASDSSTQPQHF
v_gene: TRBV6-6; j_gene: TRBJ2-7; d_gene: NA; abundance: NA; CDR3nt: TGTGCCAGCAGTTACCCAGAGGGGGCCTACGAGCAGTACTTC; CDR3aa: CASSYPEGAYEQYF
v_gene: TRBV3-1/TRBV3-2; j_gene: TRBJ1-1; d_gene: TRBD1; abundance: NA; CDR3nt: TGTGCCAGCTCCTTTTCCAGGGGGACAACTGAAGCTTTCTTT; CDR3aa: CASSFSRGTTEAFF
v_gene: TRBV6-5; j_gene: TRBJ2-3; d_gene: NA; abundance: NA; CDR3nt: TGTGCCAGCAGTTTGGGGCAGGGGTCGGCAGATACGCAGTATTTT; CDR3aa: CASSLGQGSADTQYF
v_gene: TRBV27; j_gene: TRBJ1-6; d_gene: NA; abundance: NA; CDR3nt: TGTGCCAGCGCCGAGGGTAATTCACCCCTCCACTTT; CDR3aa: CASAEGNSPLHF
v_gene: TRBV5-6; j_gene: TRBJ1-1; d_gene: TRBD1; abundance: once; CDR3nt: TGTGCCAGCAGCGAGCACAGGGGGAACACTGAAGCTTTCTTT; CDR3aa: CASSEHRGNTEAFF
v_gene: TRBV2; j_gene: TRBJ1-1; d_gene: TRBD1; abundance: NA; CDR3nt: TGTGCCAGCAGTCAAAGACAGGGCAACACTGAAGCTTTCTTT; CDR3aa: CASSQRQGNTEAFF
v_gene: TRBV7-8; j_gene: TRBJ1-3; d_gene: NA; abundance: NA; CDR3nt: TGTGCCAGCAGCTTAGGACCACTTAGGGGATCTGGAAACACCATATATTTT; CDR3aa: CASSLGPLRGSGNTIYF
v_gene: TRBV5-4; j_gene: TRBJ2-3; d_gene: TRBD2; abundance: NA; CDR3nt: TGTGCCAGCAGCTTGGTCTCTTCGGGGGGGAGCACAGATACGCAGTATTTT; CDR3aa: CASSLVSSGGSTDTQYF
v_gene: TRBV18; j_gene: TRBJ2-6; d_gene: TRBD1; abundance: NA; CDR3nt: TGTGCCAGCTCACCGACAGGGATCTCTGGGGCCAACGTCCTGACTTTC; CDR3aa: CASSPTGISGANVLTF
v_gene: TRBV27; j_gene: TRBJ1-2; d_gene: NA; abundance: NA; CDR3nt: TGTGCCAGCAGTTTACGTGCAGGCTATGGCTACACCTTC; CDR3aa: CASSLRAGYGYTF
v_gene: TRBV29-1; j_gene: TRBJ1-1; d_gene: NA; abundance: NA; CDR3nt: TGCAGCGTTATGGGACTTGTGGACACTGAAGCTTTCTTT; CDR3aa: CSVMGLVDTEAFF
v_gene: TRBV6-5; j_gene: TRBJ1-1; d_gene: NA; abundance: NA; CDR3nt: TGTGCCAGCAGTTACTCGGCCAGGGTTGGCACTGAAGCTTTCTTT; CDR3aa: CASSYSARVGTEAFF
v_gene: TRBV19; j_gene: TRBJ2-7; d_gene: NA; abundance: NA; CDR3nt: TGTGCCAGTAGTATCGGGGGCCAGGGGGCCTACGAGCAGTACTTC; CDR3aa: CASSIGGQGAYEQYF
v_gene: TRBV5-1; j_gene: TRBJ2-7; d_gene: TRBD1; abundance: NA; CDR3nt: TGCGCCAGCAGCATTCTTCCGGGACAGGGGAACTACGAGCAGTACTTC; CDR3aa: CASSILPGQGNYEQYF
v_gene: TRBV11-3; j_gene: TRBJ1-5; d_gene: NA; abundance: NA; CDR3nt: TGTGCCAGCAGCCCGCAAGAAAAACGGCTTTTTCAGCCCCAGCATTTT; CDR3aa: CASSPQEKRLFQPQHF
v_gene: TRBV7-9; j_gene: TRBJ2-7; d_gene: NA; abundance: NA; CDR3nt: TGTGCCAGCAGCTTAGCCGGAAACTCCTACGAGCAGTACTTC; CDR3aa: CASSLAGNSYEQYF
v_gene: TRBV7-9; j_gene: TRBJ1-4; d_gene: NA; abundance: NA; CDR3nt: TGTGCCAGCAGCTTAGAGGGCCCCGAAAAACTGTTTTTT; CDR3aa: CASSLEGPEKLFF
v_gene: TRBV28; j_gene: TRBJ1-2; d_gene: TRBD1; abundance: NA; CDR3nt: TGTGCCACCACGACAGGGGGAGCCTATGGCTACACCTTC; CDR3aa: CATTTGGAYGYTF
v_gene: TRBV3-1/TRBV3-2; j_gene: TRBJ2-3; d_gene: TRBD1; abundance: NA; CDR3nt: TGTGCCAGCAGCCAAAATGCAGGGGGAGATACGCAGTATTTT; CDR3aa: CASSQNAGGDTQYF
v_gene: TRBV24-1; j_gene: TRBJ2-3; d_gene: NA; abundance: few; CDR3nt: TGTGCCACCGGAGTCGCAGATACGCAGTATTTT; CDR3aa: CATGVADTQYF
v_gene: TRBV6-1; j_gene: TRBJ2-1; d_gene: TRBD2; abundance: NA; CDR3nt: TGTGCCAGCAGTGAATTGGGGACTAGCTCATCCTACAATGAGCAGTTCTTC; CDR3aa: CASSELGTSSSYNEQFF
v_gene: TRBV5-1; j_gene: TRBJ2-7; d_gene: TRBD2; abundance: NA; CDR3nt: TGCGCCAGCAGCTTGCTAGCGGTGAGCTCCTACGAGCAGTACTTC; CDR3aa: CASSLLAVSSYEQYF
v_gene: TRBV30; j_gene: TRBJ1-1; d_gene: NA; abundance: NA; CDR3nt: TGTGCCTGGAGTGTATTAAGGGCCAGGGGCACTGAAGCTTTCTTT; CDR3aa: CAWSVLRARGTEAFF
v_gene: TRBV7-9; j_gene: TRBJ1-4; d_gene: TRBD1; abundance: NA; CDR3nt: TGTGCCAGCAGCTTAGTGCCAGGGGGATTTAAACTGTTTTTT; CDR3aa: CASSLVPGGFKLFF
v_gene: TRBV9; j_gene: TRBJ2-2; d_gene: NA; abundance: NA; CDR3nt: TGTGCCAGCAGCTCCAGGGGTGCCCACACCGGGGAGCTGTTTTTT; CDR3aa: CASSSRGAHTGELFF
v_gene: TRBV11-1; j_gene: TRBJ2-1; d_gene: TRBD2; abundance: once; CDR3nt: TGTGCCAGCAGCCCGACTAGCGGGGGGAACAATGAGCAGTTCTTC; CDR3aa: CASSPTSGGNNEQFF
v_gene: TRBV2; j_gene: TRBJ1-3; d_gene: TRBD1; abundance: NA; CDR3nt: TGTGCCAGCATAACCGACAGGGCAGGAAACACCATATATTTT; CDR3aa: CASITDRAGNTIYF
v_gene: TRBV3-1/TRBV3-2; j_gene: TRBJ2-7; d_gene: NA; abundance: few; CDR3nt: TGTGCCAGCAGCCAAGATTGGACACGGCAGTACTTC; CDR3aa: CASSQDWTRQYF
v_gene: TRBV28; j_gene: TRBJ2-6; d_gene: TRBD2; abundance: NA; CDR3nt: TGTGCCAGCAGTTTGTGGACTAGCGGGAGAAGTTCTGGGGCCAACGTCCTGACTTTC; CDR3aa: CASSLWTSGRSSGANVLTF
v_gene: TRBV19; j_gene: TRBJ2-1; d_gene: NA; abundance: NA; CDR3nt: TGTGCCAGTAATACCGGGACTGGATCCTACAATGAGCAGTTCTTC; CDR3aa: CASNTGTGSYNEQFF
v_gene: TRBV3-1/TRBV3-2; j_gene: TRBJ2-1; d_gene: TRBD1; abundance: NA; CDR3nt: TGTGCCAGCAGCCAAGAAAACATTCTTGTGCTTGGGGGGACAGGGAAAAATTACAATGAGCAGTTCTTC; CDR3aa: CASSQENILVLGGTGKNYNEQFF
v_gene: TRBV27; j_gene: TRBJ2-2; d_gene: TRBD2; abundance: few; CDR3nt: TGTGCCAGCAGTATATTCCCCACGGCAGTAGCGGGAGTCACGAACACCGGGGAGCTGTTTTTT; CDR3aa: CASSIFPTAVAGVTNTGELFF
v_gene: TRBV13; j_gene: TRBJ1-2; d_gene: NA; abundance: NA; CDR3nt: TGTGCCAGCAGCTTGGCCCTCGGGTACTATGGCTACACCTTC; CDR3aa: CASSLALGYYGYTF
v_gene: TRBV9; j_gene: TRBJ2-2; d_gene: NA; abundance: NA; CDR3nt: TGTGCCAGCAGCGTTAGGGGGGGATTGAACACCGGGGAGCTGTTTTTT; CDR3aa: CASSVRGGLNTGELFF
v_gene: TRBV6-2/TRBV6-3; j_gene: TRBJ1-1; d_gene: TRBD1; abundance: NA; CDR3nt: TGTGCCAGCAGCCGTACAGGGGACACTGAAGCTTTCTTT; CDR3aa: CASSRTGDTEAFF